This entry lists 8 T cell receptor beta chains sequenced from one sample in a study of T-cell memory formation after mild COVID-19. From the 5' RACE reads, TCRdb called clonotypes with MiXCR, one entry per CDR3 protein. This table has hundreds of thousands of distinct CDR3 sequences, about 22% appearing once. Sequencing input: PBMCs or a T cell subset sorted from them (not recorded which). These receptor sequences come from an adult woman who had mild COVID-19 (a few samples of this study predate the infection). Cell type and time point are not known.

V is TRBV3-1 and J is TRBJ1-2; TRBD1 might be the D (6 bases). The CDR3 spans 16 residues. The germline CDR1 and CDR2 sequences are LGHDT and YNNKEL (reference sequence). Trimming removed 0 bases at V and 4 bases at J, with 15 bases between. CDR3 coding DNA: TGTGCCAGCAGCCAAGATCGCTGGGGGCGCAGCTATGGCTACACCTTC. Translation gives CASSQDRWGRSYGYTF.

V gene TRBV7-9 combines with J gene TRBJ2-3, with 8 nucleotides matching TRBD2. V gave up 4 bases and J gave up 4 bases; unmatched junction bases: 7. Germline loops: CDR1 SEHNR, CDR2 FQNEAQ (reference sequence). The CDR3 runs 15 residues. CDR3 amino acids: CASSSGTRRSDTQYF. CDR3 DNA: TGTGCCAGCAGCTCCGGGACTAGACGGTCAGATACGCAGTATTTT.

The chain is built from TRBV7-9 and TRBJ1-6, with D hard to call. The CDR3 length is 13 residues. The V end was cut by 5 bases, the J end by 6 bases, with 8 bases between. The germline gives CDR1 SEHNR, CDR2 FQNEAQ (reference sequence). CDR3 bases: TGTGCCAGCAGCATAACCGGTAATTCACCCCTCCACTTT. Residues: CASSITGNSPLHF. The whole variable domain, filled in from reference TRBV7-9 and TRBJ1-6, reads DTGVSQNPRHKITKRGQNVTFRCDPISEHNRLYWYRQTLGQGPEFLTYFQNEAQLEKSRLLSDRFSAERPKGSFSTLEIQRTEQGDSAMYLCASSITGNSPLHFGNGTRLTVT.

The genes are TRBV19 and TRBJ2-1; a possible D gene is TRBD1 (6 bases). The germline CDR1 and CDR2 sequences are LNHDA and SQIVND (reference sequence). Trimming left V 9 bases short and J 0 bases short, with 15 bases between. CDR3 length equals 15 residues. The CDR3 loop reads CASAGTISSYNEQFF. The CDR3 coding sequence is TGTGCCAGCGCCGGGACAATAAGCTCCTACAATGAGCAGTTCTTC.

J is TRBJ2-7 and V is TRBV7-9; a weak D match, TRBD1 (6 bases). V lost 9 bases and J lost 5, with 14 bases in between. Germline V gives CDR1 SEHNR, CDR2 FQNEAQ (reference sequence). CDR3 length equals 12 residues. DNA of the CDR3: TGTGCCAGTGTAGGGGGAGAAGACGAGCAGTACTTC. It codes for CASVGGEDEQYF.

Only a few counts were recorded for this clonotype. The V gene is TRBV5-1, the J gene TRBJ1-5; the match to TRBD1 covers 8 bases. The CDR3 consists of 15 residues. With V trimmed by 6 bases and J by 5 bases, 10 bases remained unmatched. CDR1 is SGHRS and CDR2 is YFSETQ in the germline V gene. DNA of the CDR3: TGCGCCAGCAAAATCCGGACAGGGATCGATCAGCCCCAGCATTTT. It yields the protein CASKIRTGIDQPQHF. The full variable domain, rest sourced from reference TRBV5-1 and TRBJ1-5, is KAGVTQTPRYLIKTRGQQVTLSCSPISGHRSVSWYQQTPGQGLQFLFEYFSETQRNKGNFPGRFSGRQFSNSRSEMNVSTLELGDSALYLCASKIRTGIDQPQHFGDGTRLSIL.

The V call is TRBV12-3 or TRBV12-4, the J call TRBJ2-7; D not resolved. CDR3 length equals 14 residues. The ends were cut back, 0 bases at V and 2 bases at J, with 8 bases in the middle. The CDR3 loop reads CASSLAVMAYEQYF. CDR3 DNA: TGTGCCAGCAGTTTAGCAGTTATGGCCTACGAGCAGTACTTC.

This clonotype came up once. The chain uses TRBV5-1 and TRBJ1-3; no clear D gene. This CDR3 has 17 residues. Trimming stripped 0 bases from V and 0 bases from J, with 13 bases between. CDR1 is SGHRS, CDR2 YFSETQ, per germline. Here the CDR3 reads CASSLAPLQDSGNTIYF. CDR3 nucleotide sequence: TGCGCCAGCAGCTTGGCCCCCTTGCAGGACTCTGGAAACACCATATATTTT.